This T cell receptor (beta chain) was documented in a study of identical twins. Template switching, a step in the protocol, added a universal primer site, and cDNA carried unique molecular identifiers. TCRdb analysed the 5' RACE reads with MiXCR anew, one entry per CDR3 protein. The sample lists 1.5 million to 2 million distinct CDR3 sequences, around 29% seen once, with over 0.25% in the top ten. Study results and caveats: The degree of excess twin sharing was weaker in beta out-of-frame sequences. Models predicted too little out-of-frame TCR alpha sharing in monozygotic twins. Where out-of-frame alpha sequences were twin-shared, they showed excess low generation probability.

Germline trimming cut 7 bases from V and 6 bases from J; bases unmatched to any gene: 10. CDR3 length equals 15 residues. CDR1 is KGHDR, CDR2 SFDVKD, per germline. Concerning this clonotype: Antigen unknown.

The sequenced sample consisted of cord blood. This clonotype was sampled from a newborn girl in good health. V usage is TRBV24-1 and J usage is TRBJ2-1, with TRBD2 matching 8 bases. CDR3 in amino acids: CATSRLARYGNEQFF. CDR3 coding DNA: TGTGCCACCAGCCGACTAGCGCGCTATGGCAATGAGCAGTTCTTC.